The clone carrying this TCR beta chain was observed a single time. Other nucleotide sequences in the sample specify the same CDR3. The sample comes from a study of blood T cell repertoires in COVID-19. Germline V gene lookup returns CDR1 SGHNT and CDR2 YENEEA. V lost 1 base, J lost 4 bases, and 3 bases stayed unmatched. The CDR3 is 15 amino acids. Membership in each cohort depended on participant-reported clinical history. The study counted Cohort 3 donors as recovered given two negative PCRs, clearance, or symptom resolution. Profiling relied on immunoSEQ multiplex PCR, and the TCRdb table lists in-frame clones only, not all of them. The sample contains 200,000 to 250,000 clones, about four fifths of which appear only once.

V gene TRBV11-3 combines with J gene TRBJ2-1; 8 bases match TRBD2. This clonotype was sampled from a woman between 40 and 50 years old who had recovered from COVID-19. Sequenced: PBMCs or T cells enriched from blood (not recorded which). The CDR3 DNA reads as TGTGCCAGCAGCTTAGGAGCGGGGGCTTACAATGAGCAGTTCTTC. It encodes CASSLGAGAYNEQFF.